This TCR beta chain was documented in a study of blood T cells in healthy people across ages. Trimming pared 3 bases from V and 6 bases from J, leaving 6 bases between. Germline lookup yields CDR1 DFQATT and CDR2 SNEGSKA (reference sequence). The CDR3 length is 11 residues. This clonotype was detected ten times or more. Sample-barcoded 5' priming and a J-beta primer mix drove a second PCR of about 6 to 12 cycles. Using its own MiXCR run on the 5' RACE reads, TCRdb lists one record per CDR3 protein. The sample includes 1.5 million to 2 million distinct CDR3 sequences, under 30% of them seen just once. Sequenced material: blood. This receptor was identified in a woman aged 30 to 39 in good health. J is TRBJ2-4 and V is TRBV20-1; D uncertain. The CDR3 DNA reads as TGCAGTGCTAGCAGAAGAAACATTCAGTACTTC. Encoded protein: CSASRRNIQYF.